The present T cell receptor (beta chain) was sequenced within a study of blood T cell repertoires in COVID-19. Study-wide context: Sites in the United States, Italy and Spain provided acute and convalescent COVID-19 samples. T cells, B-cell-depleted T cells, or PBMCs supplied cDNA or gDNA.

Trimming cost V 1 base and J 8 bases; bases outside gene matches: 13. The CDR3 spans 17 residues. Germline CDR1 LNHDA, CDR2 SQIVND (reference sequence). Source study methods: Researchers report that nucleated cell counts were estimated from reference gene primer amplification. Sequenced by immunoSEQ multiplex PCR; TCRdb stores in-frame clones only, minus some. V, J and clone size reflect that table, while D and trimming were determined from the DNA. The data contain roughly 150,000 clones, around four fifths of them singletons. This clone has just one count. The chain recombines TRBV19 with TRBJ2-1, with 8 bases aligning to TRBD2. The source is a man between 65 and 85 years old with acute or convalescent COVID-19. Sequenced: peripheral blood. Here the CDR3 DNA reads TGTGCCAGTAGTATAGTGTCCGGGAGGGCCTTTTACGATGAGCAGTTCTTC. Translation gives CASSIVSGRAFYDEQFF.